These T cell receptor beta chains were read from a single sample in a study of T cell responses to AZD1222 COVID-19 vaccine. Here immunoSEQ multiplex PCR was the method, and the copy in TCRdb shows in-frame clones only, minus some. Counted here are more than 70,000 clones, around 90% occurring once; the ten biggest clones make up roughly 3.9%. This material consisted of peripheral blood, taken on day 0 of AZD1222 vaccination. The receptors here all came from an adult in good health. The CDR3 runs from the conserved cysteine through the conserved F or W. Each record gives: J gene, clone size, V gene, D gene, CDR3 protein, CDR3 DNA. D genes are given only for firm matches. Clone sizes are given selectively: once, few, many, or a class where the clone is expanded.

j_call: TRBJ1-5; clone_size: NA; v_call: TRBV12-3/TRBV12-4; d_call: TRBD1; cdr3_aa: CASSRDRDQPQHF; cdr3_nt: TGTGCCAGCAGTCGGGACAGGGATCAGCCCCAGCATTTT
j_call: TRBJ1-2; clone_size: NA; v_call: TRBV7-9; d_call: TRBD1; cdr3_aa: CASSPQGDYGYTF; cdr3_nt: TGTGCCAGCAGCCCCCAGGGGGACTATGGCTACACCTTC
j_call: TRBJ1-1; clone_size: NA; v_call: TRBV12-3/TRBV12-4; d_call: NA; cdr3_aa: CASSTGQTNWAFF; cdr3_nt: TGTGCCAGCAGTACAGGACAGACGAACTGGGCTTTCTTT
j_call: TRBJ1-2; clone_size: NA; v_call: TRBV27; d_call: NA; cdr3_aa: CASTSLETEAYGYTF; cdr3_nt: TGTGCCAGCACCTCCCTAGAGACCGAAGCCTATGGCTACACCTTC
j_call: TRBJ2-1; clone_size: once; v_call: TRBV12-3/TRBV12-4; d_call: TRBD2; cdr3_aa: CASLRLASNEQFF; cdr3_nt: TGTGCCAGCCTAAGACTAGCCTCCAATGAGCAGTTCTTC
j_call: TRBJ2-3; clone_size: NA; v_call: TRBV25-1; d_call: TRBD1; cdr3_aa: CASSEAGGAPRQYF; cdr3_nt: TGTGCCAGCAGTGAGGCAGGGGGCGCCCCGAGGCAGTATTTT
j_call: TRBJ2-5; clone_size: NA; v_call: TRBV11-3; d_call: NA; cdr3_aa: CASSLGTGGETQYF; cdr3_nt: TGTGCCAGCAGCTTAGGAACAGGAGGGGAGACCCAGTACTTC
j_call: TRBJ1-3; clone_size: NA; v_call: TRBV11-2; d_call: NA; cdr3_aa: CASSLGGASGNTIYF; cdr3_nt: TGTGCCAGCAGCTTAGGGGGCGCGTCTGGAAACACCATATATTTT
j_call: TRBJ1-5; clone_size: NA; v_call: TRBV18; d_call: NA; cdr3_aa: CASSQTDSYSNQPQHF; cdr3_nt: TGTGCCAGCTCACAGACCGACAGCTATAGCAATCAGCCCCAGCATTTT
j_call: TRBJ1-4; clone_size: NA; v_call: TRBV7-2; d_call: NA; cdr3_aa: CASSLETSTSNEKLFF; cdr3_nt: TGTGCCAGCAGCTTAGAGACAAGCACAAGTAATGAAAAACTGTTTTTT
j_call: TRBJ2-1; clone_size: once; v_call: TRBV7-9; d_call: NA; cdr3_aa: CASSFTPSKGSYNEQFF; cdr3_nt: TGTGCCAGCAGCTTTACCCCTTCGAAAGGCTCCTACAATGAGCAGTTCTTC
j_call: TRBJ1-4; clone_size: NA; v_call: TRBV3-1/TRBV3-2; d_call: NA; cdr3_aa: CASSQGWAEANEKLFF; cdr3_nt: TGTGCCAGCAGCCAGGGTTGGGCGGAAGCTAATGAAAAACTGTTTTTT
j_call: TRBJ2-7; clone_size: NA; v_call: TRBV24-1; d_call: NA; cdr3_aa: CATSGTTAGLSGNEQYF; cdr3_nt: TGTGCCACCAGTGGGACTACCGCCGGCCTTTCGGGAAACGAGCAGTACTTC
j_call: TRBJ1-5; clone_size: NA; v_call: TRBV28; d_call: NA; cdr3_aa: CASNPSRWVNQPQHF; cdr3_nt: TGTGCCAGCAATCCTAGCCGTTGGGTCAATCAGCCCCAGCATTTT
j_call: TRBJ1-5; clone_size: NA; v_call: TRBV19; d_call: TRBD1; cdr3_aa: CASSLGTGGYQPQHF; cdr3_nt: TGTGCCAGTAGCCTAGGGACAGGGGGTTACCAGCCCCAGCATTTT
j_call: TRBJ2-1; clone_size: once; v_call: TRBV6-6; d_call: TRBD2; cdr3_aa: CASSYIGGSTGNEQFF; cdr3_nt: TGTGCCAGCAGTTACATAGGCGGGAGTACGGGGAATGAGCAGTTCTTC
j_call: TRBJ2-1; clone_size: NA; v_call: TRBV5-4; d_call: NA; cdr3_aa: CASSSPLSGFYNEQFF; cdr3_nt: TGTGCCAGCAGCTCCCCGCTTTCGGGCTTCTACAATGAGCAGTTCTTC
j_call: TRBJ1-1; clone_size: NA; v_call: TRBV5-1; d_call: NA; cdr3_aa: CASSPQSGGNTEAFF; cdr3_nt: TGCGCCAGCAGCCCCCAGTCGGGGGGGAACACTGAAGCTTTCTTT
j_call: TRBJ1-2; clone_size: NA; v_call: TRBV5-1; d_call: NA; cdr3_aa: CASSLATGSYGYTF; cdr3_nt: TGCGCCAGCAGCTTGGCGACGGGAAGTTATGGCTACACCTTC
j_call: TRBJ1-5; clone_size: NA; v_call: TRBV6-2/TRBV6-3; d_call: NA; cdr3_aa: CASNPGPGGNQPQHF; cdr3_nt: TGTGCCAGCAACCCTGGACCGGGCGGCAATCAGCCCCAGCATTTT
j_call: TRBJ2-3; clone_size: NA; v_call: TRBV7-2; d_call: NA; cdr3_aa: CASSLRLSTDTQYF; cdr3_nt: TGTGCCAGCAGCTTAAGGCTCAGCACAGATACGCAGTATTTT
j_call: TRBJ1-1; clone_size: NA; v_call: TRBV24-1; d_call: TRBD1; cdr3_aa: CATSDSRTGQTEAFF; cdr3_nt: TGTGCCACCAGTGATTCCCGGACAGGTCAAACTGAAGCTTTCTTT
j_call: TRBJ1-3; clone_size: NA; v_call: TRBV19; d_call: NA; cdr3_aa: CASRRAANSGNTIYF; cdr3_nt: TGTGCCAGTAGGAGAGCGGCGAACTCTGGAAACACCATATATTTT
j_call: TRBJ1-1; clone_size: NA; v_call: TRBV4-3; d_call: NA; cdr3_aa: CASSPNPAGAVTEAFF; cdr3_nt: TGCGCCAGCAGCCCCAACCCGGCAGGGGCTGTCACTGAAGCTTTCTTT
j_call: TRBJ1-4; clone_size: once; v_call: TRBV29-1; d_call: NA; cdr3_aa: CSVRVRTPDEKLFF; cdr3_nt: TGCAGCGTTAGGGTACGGACGCCCGATGAAAAACTGTTTTTT
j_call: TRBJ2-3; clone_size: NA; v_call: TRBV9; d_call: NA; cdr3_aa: CASSVMDTQYF; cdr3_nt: TGTGCCAGCAGCGTTATGGATACGCAGTATTTT
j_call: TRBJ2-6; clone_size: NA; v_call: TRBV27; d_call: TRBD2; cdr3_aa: CASSFMSTSAGANVLTF; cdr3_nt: TGTGCCAGCAGTTTTATGTCGACTAGCGCTGGGGCCAACGTCCTGACTTTC
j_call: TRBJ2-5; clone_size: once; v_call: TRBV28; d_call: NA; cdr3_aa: CASSLTGRYRGGQYF; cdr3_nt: TGTGCCAGCAGTTTAACGGGACGGTACAGAGGAGGCCAGTACTTC
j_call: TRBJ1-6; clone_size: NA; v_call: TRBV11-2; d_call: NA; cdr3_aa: CASSLAISSPLHF; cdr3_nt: TGTGCCAGCAGCTTAGCGATAAGTTCACCCCTCCACTTT
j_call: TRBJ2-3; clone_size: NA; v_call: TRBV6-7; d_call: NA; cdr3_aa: CASSYRYSDAEDCTDTQYF; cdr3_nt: TGTGCCAGCAGTTACCGGTACAGTGACGCCGAGGACTGCACAGATACGCAGTATTTT
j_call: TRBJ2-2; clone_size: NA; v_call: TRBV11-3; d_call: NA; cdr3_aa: CASTPGEATSGELFF; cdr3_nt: TGTGCCAGCACCCCGGGGGAGGCTACATCCGGGGAGCTGTTTTTT
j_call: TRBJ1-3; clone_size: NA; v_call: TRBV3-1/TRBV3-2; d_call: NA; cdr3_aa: CASSQESGPLSGNTIYF; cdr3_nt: TGTGCCAGCAGCCAAGAAAGTGGACCCCTCTCTGGAAACACCATATATTTT
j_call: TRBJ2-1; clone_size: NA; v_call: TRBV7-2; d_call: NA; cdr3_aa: CASSPRGEQFF; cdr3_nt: TGTGCCAGCAGCCCGAGGGGTGAGCAGTTCTTC
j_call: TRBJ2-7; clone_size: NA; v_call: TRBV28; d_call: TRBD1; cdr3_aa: CASSAGTGGYEQYF; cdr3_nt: TGTGCCAGCAGTGCGGGGACAGGGGGCTACGAGCAGTACTTC
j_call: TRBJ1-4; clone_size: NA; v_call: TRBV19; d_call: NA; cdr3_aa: CASSPAFQDEKLFF; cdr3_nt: TGTGCCAGTAGCCCGGCCTTCCAGGATGAAAAACTGTTTTTT
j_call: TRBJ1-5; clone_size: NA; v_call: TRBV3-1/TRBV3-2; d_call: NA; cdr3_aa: CASSRGLSNQPQHF; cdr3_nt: TGTGCCAGCAGCCGGGGCTTAAGCAATCAGCCCCAGCATTTT
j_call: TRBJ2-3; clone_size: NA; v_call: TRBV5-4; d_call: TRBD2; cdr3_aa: CAIQAGRGGADTQYF; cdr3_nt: TGTGCCATCCAGGCGGGGCGGGGGGGCGCAGATACGCAGTATTTT
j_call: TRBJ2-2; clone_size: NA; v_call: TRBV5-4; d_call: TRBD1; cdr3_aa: CASISYTGGAGGELFF; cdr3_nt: TGTGCCAGCATATCCTATACAGGGGGCGCCGGCGGGGAGCTGTTTTTT
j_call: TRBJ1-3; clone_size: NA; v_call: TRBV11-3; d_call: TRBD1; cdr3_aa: CASSTGQGNTIYF; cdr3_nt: TGTGCCAGCAGCACGGGACAGGGAAACACCATATATTTT
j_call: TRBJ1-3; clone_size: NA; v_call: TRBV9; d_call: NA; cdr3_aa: CASSVAASGNTIYF; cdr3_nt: TGTGCCAGCAGCGTGGCGGCCTCTGGAAACACCATATATTTT
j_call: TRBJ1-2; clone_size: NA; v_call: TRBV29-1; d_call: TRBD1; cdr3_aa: CSVQKRTGRAYGYTF; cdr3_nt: TGCAGCGTCCAAAAAAGGACAGGGCGGGCCTATGGCTACACCTTC
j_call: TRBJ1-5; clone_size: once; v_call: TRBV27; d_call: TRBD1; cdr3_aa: CASGRQGVNQPQHF; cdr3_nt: TGTGCCAGCGGCAGACAGGGAGTCAATCAGCCCCAGCATTTT
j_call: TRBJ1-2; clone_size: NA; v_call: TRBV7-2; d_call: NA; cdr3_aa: CASSSRDLPYGYTF; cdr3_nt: TGTGCCAGCAGCTCCCGGGACCTTCCTTATGGCTACACCTTC